This entry describes one T cell receptor beta chain. The data stem from a study of identical twins' blood T cells. Turning to the study itself: Roughly 6 alpha and about 6 beta libraries together yielded 54 million or so reads.

The germline V and J ends were trimmed by 0 bases and 6 bases, with 13 bases remaining between them. Germline V gives CDR1 DFQATT, CDR2 SNEGSKA (reference sequence). CDR3 length: 14 amino acids. Original methodology: Clonotypes per individual ranged from about 100,000 to nearly 550,000. MiXCR was run by TCRdb on the 5' RACE reads, yielding one entry per CDR3 protein. The V and J calls follow TCRdb's processing rather than the paper's. The table lists around 380,000 distinct CDR3 sequences, about 28% of them singletons. The material sequenced was PBMCs. V is TRBV20-1 and J is TRBJ2-3, with D possibly called TRBD1 or TRBD2 (6 bases each). The TCR was taken from a woman between 18 and 50 years old in good health. The CDR3 sequence: CSAREGGPTDTQYF. The CDR3, as DNA: TGCAGTGCTAGAGAGGGGGGCCCGACCGATACGCAGTATTTT.